The 5 T cell receptor beta chains below come from one sample, sequenced in a study of Tregs in tolerant kidney transplant recipients. Assay: immunoSEQ multiplex PCR; the TCRdb copy retains only in-frame clones and omits some. The sample lists 50,000 to 75,000 clones; approximately 83% were seen once. This material consisted of Tregs from blood, taken before the transplant. These receptors were taken from a human donor who received a combined kidney and bone marrow transplant.

The chain links TRBV10-1 to TRBJ2-3; no reliable D call. The germline V gene encodes CDR1 WNHNN and CDR2 SYGVQD (reference sequence). The CDR3 runs to 12 residues. V was pared by 4 bases and J by 5 bases, with 7 bases between. This CDR3 reads CASSVQQDTQYF. The CDR3 nucleotides are TGCGCCAGCAGTGTCCAGCAAGATACGCAGTATTTT.

This clone occurred once. The chain uses TRBV18 and TRBJ1-2; D unresolved. The CDR3 is 16 residues long. Germline values: CDR1 KGHSH, CDR2 LQKENI. Deletions cut 2 bases from V and 2 bases from J, with 15 bases between. The CDR3 DNA is TGTGCCAGCTCACCAGTGCGGCCGCCTACCAACTATGGCTACACCTTC. It codes for CASSPVRPPTNYGYTF.

V is TRBV6-6 and J is TRBJ1-5; 10 positions match TRBD1. Germline V gene data show CDR1 as MNHNY and CDR2 as SVGAGI (reference sequence). Unmatched junction bases numbered 5, after V lost 6 bases and J lost 0 bases. This CDR3 region has 16 residues. In DNA, the CDR3 is TGTGCCAGCAGCTGGACAGGGGGGCATAGCAATCAGCCCCAGCATTTT. This codes for CASSWTGGHSNQPQHF.

This chain joins TRBV18 and TRBJ2-7; possible D gene TRBD2, 6 bases. Germline V lookup: CDR1 KGHSH, CDR2 LQKENI. V dropped 0 bases and J dropped 9 bases, with 24 bases sitting between them. This CDR3 is 17 amino acids long. CDR3 amino acids: CASSPPWNGKGTGGQYF. CDR3 coding DNA: TGTGCCAGCTCACCACCGTGGAACGGGAAAGGGACTGGCGGGCAGTACTTC.

The chain is built from TRBV29-1 and TRBJ1-2, with D hard to call. The V gene's germline CDR1 is SQVTM and CDR2 ANQGSEA. With 5 bases removed from V and 4 bases from J, the gap between germline ends came to 11 bases. CDR3 length: 12 amino acids. The CDR3 DNA follows: TGCAGCGTTTCCGCTATGCGCTATGGCTACACCTTC. It is translated as CSVSAMRYGYTF.